The 26 T cell receptor beta chains given below trace back to one sample, sequenced in a study of T-cell reconstitution after alpha-beta-depleted transplantation in children. Unique molecular identifiers were used to barcode this TCRbeta library. TCRdb fed the PCR reads into MiXCR, producing one record per CDR3 protein. Of 550,000 to 600,000 distinct CDR3 sequences in the sample, roughly 23% were seen once. The source was PBMCs, mostly from graft donor cells, collected 360 days after TCRalphabeta/CD19-depleted stem cell transplant. These receptors came from a boy in the first two years of life who had a stem cell transplant for acute myeloid leukemia, so the T cells may come from the graft donor.

There are many counts of this clonotype. The chain links TRBV12-3 or TRBV12-4 to TRBJ2-5; D remains ambiguous. The CDR3 extends over 18 amino acids. The germline V and J ends were trimmed by 6 bases and 2 bases, with 25 bases remaining between them. The CDR3 nucleotides are TGTGCCAGCAGCCCCAGCTTGCCCCTACTTAGCTTTCAAGAGACCCAGTACTTC. Its protein product is CASSPSLPLLSFQETQYF.

Points on this clonotype: This may be a read error: a much more frequent sequence differs by one nucleotide. This chain connects TRBV20-1 to TRBJ1-6, with D maybe TRBD1 (5 bases). Germline loops: CDR1 DFQATT, CDR2 SNEGSKA (reference sequence). CDR3 length equals 14 residues. The CDR3 reads CCAEAGTEDSPLHF. Written as DNA, the CDR3 is TGCTGTGCGGAAGCCGGGACGGAAGATTCACCCCTCCACTTT.

The chain uses TRBV20-1 and TRBJ2-1; D possibly corresponds to TRBD2 (5 bases). Trimming took 0 bases from V and 0 from J, leaving 21 bases between them. Germline V lookup: CDR1 DFQATT, CDR2 SNEGSKA (reference sequence). The CDR3 is 19 residues long. The CDR3 here is CSARDWEQPGPPSYNEQFF. CDR3 coding DNA: TGCAGTGCTAGAGATTGGGAGCAGCCGGGTCCCCCCTCCTACAATGAGCAGTTCTTC.

This clonotype was picked up a small number of times. The CDR3 loop is CASSQEYGLRLDEQYV. The CDR3 coding sequence is TGTGCCAGCAGCCAAGAATATGGACTCCGCCTGGATGAGCAGTACGTC. The chain carries TRBV14 and TRBJ2-7; possible D gene TRBD2, 5 bases. The CDR3 is 16 amino acids. Trimming removed 0 bases at V and 7 bases at J, with 19 bases between. The V gene's germline CDR1 is SGHDN and CDR2 FVKESK.

Only a few counts were recorded for this clonotype. CDR3 region: CASSFLAGTFQETQYF. Here the CDR3 DNA reads TGTGCCAGCAGTTTTCTAGCGGGAACCTTCCAAGAGACCCAGTACTTC. V is TRBV12-3 or TRBV12-4 and J is TRBJ2-5; 9 nucleotides align to TRBD2. The trim removed 3 bases at V and 1 base at J, leaving 6 bases unmatched. The CDR3 totals 16 residues.

The table lists this clonotype with a count of one. The chain combines TRBV7-8 with TRBJ2-7; 7 positions agree with TRBD1. The CDR3 totals 14 residues. Unmatched junction bases numbered 6, after V lost 5 bases and J lost 2 bases. CDR1 SGHVS and CDR2 FQNEAQ come from the germline V gene. The CDR3 here is CASSLRQGAYEQYV. As DNA, the CDR3 is TGTGCCAGCAGCCTGCGTCAGGGGGCCTACGAGCAGTACGTC.

This clonotype has a count of ten or more. V gene TRBV7-9 combines with J gene TRBJ2-7; a weak D match, TRBD1 (5 bases). The germline V gene has CDR1 SEHNR and CDR2 FQNEAQ (reference sequence). The CDR3 spans 16 residues. The V end was cut by 0 bases, the J end by 0 bases, with 12 bases between. The DNA for the CDR3 is TGTGCCAGCAGCTTAGCTCGGACAAGCATCTCCTACGAGCAGTACTTC. As protein: CASSLARTSISYEQYF.

This sequence joins TRBV9 and TRBJ1-4, with D possibly being TRBD1 (5 bases). CDR3 length: 15 residues. Trimming left V 0 bases short and J 4 bases short, with 10 bases between. Germline V gives CDR1 SGDLS, CDR2 YYNGEE. The chain's CDR3 is CASSVVGGFNEKLFF. The CDR3 region has the DNA TGTGCCAGCAGCGTAGTCGGGGGGTTTAATGAAAAACTGTTTTTT.

CDR3 loop: CATSDLQAPERSGELFF. The CDR3 DNA follows: TGTGCCACCAGTGATTTGCAGGCTCCTGAGCGTAGCGGGGAGCTGTTTTTT. This chain joins TRBV24-1 and TRBJ2-2; no definite D call. The CDR3 is made up of 17 amino acids. V gave up 0 bases and J gave up 7 bases, with 17 bases separating them. Germline loops: CDR1 KGHDR, CDR2 SFDVKD.

This clonotype was recorded a few times. The chain is built from TRBV6-2 or TRBV6-3 and TRBJ2-6; 9 nucleotides align to TRBD2. V lost 6 bases, J lost 0 bases, and 18 bases stayed unmatched. This CDR3 is built from 21 residues. Germline V gives CDR1 MNHEY, CDR2 SVGEGT. The CDR3 spells CASSLRLGRTSVYSGANVLTF. DNA for the CDR3: TGTGCCAGCAGCTTACGGCTTGGCAGGACTAGCGTTTACTCTGGGGCCAACGTCCTGACTTTC.

This clonotype was observed a few times. This chain uses TRBV27 with TRBJ2-1; 10 bases fit TRBD2. Per germline, CDR1 MNHEY and CDR2 SMNVEV (reference sequence). The V segment lost 6 bases and the J segment 6 bases; nucleotides outside the gene matches: 2. The CDR3 is 13 residues long. CDR3 protein: CASRASGSNEQFF. The CDR3 bases are TGTGCCAGCAGGGCTAGCGGGAGCAATGAGCAGTTCTTC.

This clonotype occurred many times. This chain uses TRBV5-6 with TRBJ2-1; no definite D call. The length of the CDR3 is 14 residues. Germline CDR1 and CDR2: SGHDT and YYEEEE. V was shortened by 5 bases and J by 0 bases, with 9 bases between the two germline ends. CDR3 residues: CASSVQSSYNEQFF. As DNA, the CDR3 is TGTGCCAGCAGTGTGCAGAGCTCCTACAATGAGCAGTTCTTC.

There are many counts of this clonotype. The chain employs TRBV20-1 and TRBJ1-5, with D hard to call. Trimming stripped 3 bases from V and 5 bases from J, with 11 bases between. The CDR3 has 13 residues. Germline lookup yields CDR1 DFQATT and CDR2 SNEGSKA (reference sequence). CDR3 amino acids: CSASLERDQPQHF. CDR3 DNA sequence: TGCAGTGCTAGCCTCGAGAGGGATCAGCCCCAGCATTTT.

The CDR3 loop reads CSARVPGGATDTQYF. CDR3 bases: TGCAGTGCCCGAGTCCCAGGGGGCGCCACAGATACGCAGTATTTT. The rearrangement joins TRBV20-1 to TRBJ2-3, with 8 bases identical to TRBD1. This CDR3 has 15 residues. Germline V gene data show CDR1 as DFQATT and CDR2 as SNEGSKA (reference sequence). The V and J ends lost 6 bases and 2 bases, in that order; junction bases with no gene match: 10.

The V gene is TRBV4-2, the J gene TRBJ2-3, with 14 nucleotides matching TRBD2. CDR3 length equals 19 residues. CDR1 and CDR2 from the germline V gene are LGHNA and YNFKEQ. Trimming removed 0 bases from V and 2 bases from J; junction bases left unmatched: 7. Here the CDR3 DNA reads TGTGCCAGCAGCCAAGAGACTAGCGGGGGGGCCCAAGACACAGATACGCAGTATTTT. As protein: CASSQETSGGAQDTDTQYF.

The chain links TRBV11-2 to TRBJ2-5; 10 bases are a match to TRBD2. Germline CDR1 SGHAT, CDR2 FQNNGV. The J segment lost 4 bases and the V segment lost 1 base, leaving 9 bases of the junction unmatched. The CDR3 is 17 amino acids. CDR3 sequence (DNA): TGTGCCAGCAGCTTAGGTTACGAGCGGGGGGGCCGAGAGACCCAGTACTTC. This gives the protein CASSLGYERGGRETQYF. The whole variable domain, filled in from reference TRBV11-2 and TRBJ2-5, reads EAGVAQSPRYKIIEKRQSVAFWCNPISGHATLYWYQQILGQGPKLLIQFQNNGVVDDSQLPKDRFSAERLKGVDSTLKIQPAKLEDSAVYLCASSLGYERGGRETQYFGPGTRLLVL.

This clonotype has ten or more counts. The chain has TRBV12-3 or TRBV12-4 and TRBJ2-5; the D is unclear. V was shortened by 2 bases and J by 5 bases, with 12 bases between the two germline ends. The CDR3 contains 14 residues. The CDR3 bases are TGTGCCAGCAGTTTACGTGGACGCTGGGAGACCCAGTACTTC. Encoded protein: CASSLRGRWETQYF.

This clonotype came up a few times. The V call is TRBV13, the J call TRBJ2-5; 9 nucleotides align to TRBD1. Germline CDR1 and CDR2: PRHDT and FYEKMQ (reference sequence). This CDR3 has 15 amino acids. The trim removed 5 bases at V and 4 bases at J, leaving 8 bases unmatched. The CDR3 region has the DNA TGTGCCAGCAGCGCCTGGGACAGGGAAAGAGAGACCCAGTACTTC. As protein: CASSAWDRERETQYF. Full variable domain (rest looked up from reference TRBV13 and TRBJ2-5): AAGVIQSPRHLIKEKRETATLKCYPIPRHDTVYWYQQGPGQDPQFLISFYEKMQSDKGSIPDRFSAQQFSDYHSELNMSSLELGDSALYFCASSAWDRERETQYFGPGTRLLVL.

This clonotype was recorded many times. The J gene is TRBJ2-2, the V gene TRBV18; no definite D call. The V end was cut by 1 base, the J end by 2 bases, with 8 bases between. The CDR3 extends over 15 amino acids. CDR1 KGHSH and CDR2 LQKENI come from the germline V gene. CDR3 coding DNA: TGTGCCAGCTCACCACGGCAGGCAAACACCGGGGAGCTGTTTTTT. Translated: CASSPRQANTGELFF. Together with reference TRBV18 and TRBJ2-2, the CDR3 gives the full variable domain: NAGVMQNPRHLVRRRGQEARLRCSPMKGHSHVYWYRQLPEEGLKFMVYLQKENIIDESGMPKERFSAEFPKEGPSILRIQQVVRGDSAAYFCASSPRQANTGELFFGEGSRLTVL.

This clonotype has just one count. The V and J genes are TRBV4-1 and TRBJ2-1; D unresolved. Trimming cost V 3 bases and J 4 bases, with 7 bases left between them. Germline CDR1 and CDR2: MGHRA and YSYEKL. The CDR3 length is 13 residues. CDR3 DNA sequence: TGCGCCAGCAGCCATCCAGGTTACAATGAGCAGTTCTTC. Translating it yields CASSHPGYNEQFF.

The chain joins TRBV12-3 or TRBV12-4 to TRBJ1-2, with no clear D. CDR3 length equals 14 residues. Deletions cut 3 bases from V and 12 bases from J, with 20 bases between. The CDR3 is CASSLDAGTQVNTF. In DNA, the CDR3 is TGTGCCAGCAGTTTGGATGCAGGAACCCAAGTGAACACCTTC.

V and J are TRBV7-2 and TRBJ2-5, with 11 bases fitting TRBD1. Unmatched junction bases numbered 6, after V lost 5 bases and J lost 4 bases. CDR3 length equals 15 residues. Germline-derived CDR1 and CDR2 are SGHTA and FQGNSA. The CDR3 protein is CASSARTGGRETQYF. The CDR3 nucleotides are TGTGCCAGCAGCGCCCGGACAGGGGGCCGAGAGACCCAGTACTTC.

This rearrangement joins TRBV5-1 to TRBJ2-3, with a tentative D call TRBD2 (5 bases). Germline lookup yields CDR1 SGHRS and CDR2 YFSETQ. This CDR3 spans 15 amino acids. V lost 4 bases, J lost 3 bases, and 15 bases lay in between. Here the CDR3 DNA reads TGCGCCAGCAGCCGCTGGGGTGAGGGAACAGATACGCAGTATTTT. Translated, it gives CASSRWGEGTDTQYF.

This clonotype was seen many times. The CDR3 loop is CASSLGRKNTEAFF. DNA of the CDR3: TGTGCCAGCAGTCTAGGACGAAAGAACACTGAAGCTTTCTTT. This chain joins TRBV12-3 or TRBV12-4 and TRBJ1-1; the D is unclear. Deletions cut 5 bases from V and 1 base from J, with 11 bases between. The CDR3 has 14 residues.

This clonotype has just a few counts. The CDR3 loop reads CASSPLLAKNIQYF. CDR3 coding DNA: TGCGCCAGCAGCCCCCTACTAGCCAAAAACATTCAGTACTTC. The rearrangement links TRBV4-1 to TRBJ2-4; no clear D. This CDR3 is built from 14 residues. V shed 4 bases and J shed 0 bases, with 7 bases lying between them. Germline-derived CDR1 and CDR2 are MGHRA and YSYEKL.

A few counts support this clonotype. The CDR3 nucleotides are TGTGCCAGCACCGGCGGGACTAGCGGTGTCTCTGGGGCCAACGTCCTGACTTTC. This codes for CASTGGTSGVSGANVLTF. V is TRBV21-1 and J is TRBJ2-6; TRBD2, the table's D call, lacks a check against the DNA. TRBV21-1 is a listed pseudogene. The CDR3 has 18 residues.